This T cell receptor (beta chain) was identified during a study of blood T cell repertoires in COVID-19. On the study more broadly: Sites across the United States, Italy and Spain contributed samples from acute and convalescent COVID-19. In each case, the material was cDNA or gDNA derived from T cells, B-cell-depleted T cells, or PBMCs.

In the authors' methods: Cell counts per sample came from amplifying reference gene primers. The table came from immunoSEQ multiplex PCR; TCRdb's copy has only in-frame clones and leaves some out. The DNA was the basis for D and trimming; V, J and clone size are from that table. The sample gives tens of thousands of clones, roughly nine tenths of which show up once; about 1.5% is in the top ten. This clone has a handful of counts. Sequenced material: peripheral blood. The receptor comes from a man aged 60-69 years with acute or convalescent COVID-19.

The CDR3 DNA follows: TGTGCCAGCAGCCTTGCGGGACAGCCTATGTACGAGCAGTACTTC. Encoded protein: CASSLAGQPMYEQYF. V usage is TRBV7-3 and J usage is TRBJ2-7, with D perhaps TRBD1 (7 bases). V was pared by 5 bases and J by 4 bases, with 18 bases between. This CDR3 is built from 15 residues. CDR1 is SGHTA and CDR2 is FQGTGA in the germline V gene.